This T cell receptor beta chain stems from a study of blood T cell repertoires in COVID-19. The germline gives CDR1 SGHRS, CDR2 YFSETQ. With 0 bases clipped from V and 4 bases from J, the junction kept 2 bases outside the gene matches. The CDR3 contains 14 residues. Only one count was recorded for this clone. Sequencing used immunoSEQ multiplex PCR; TCRdb keeps in-frame clones, though not all of them. The sample contains about 200,000 clones, roughly 94% of which appear only once. The V call is TRBV5-1, the J call TRBJ1-2; 8 positions agree with TRBD1. The sequence was collected from a man aged 25-45 years with COVID-19, enrolled during active disease. Sample: peripheral blood. In DNA, the CDR3 is TGCGCCAGCAGCTTGGCCACAGGGGGCTATGGCTACACCTTC. Its translation is CASSLATGGYGYTF.